This T cell receptor beta chain was identified during a study of T cell changes during pregnancy in multiple sclerosis. Clones were read by immunoSEQ multiplex PCR, and TCRdb kept only the in-frame ones, dropping some. Of approximately 66,000 clones listed, around 92% were seen once; the top ten hold just under 2%. This CDR3 has 14 amino acids. Trimming stripped 2 bases from V and 8 bases from J, with 15 bases between. Germline-derived CDR1 and CDR2 are SGHDT and YYEEEE. This TCR was recovered from a female donor in good health, enrolled as a control in a pregnancy study. The chain recombines TRBV5-6 with TRBJ2-3; a weak D match, TRBD1 (6 bases). Material: peripheral blood, obtained in the third trimester of pregnancy. DNA for the CDR3: TGTGCCAGCAGCTTTGCAGGGACACCCGGTACGCAGTATTTT. Its translation: CASSFAGTPGTQYF.